This T cell receptor beta chain stems from a study of blood T cell repertoires in COVID-19. Study details: The origin of the acute and convalescent COVID-19 samples was the United States, Italy and Spain. T cells, B-cell-depleted T cells, or PBMCs provided the cDNA or gDNA that served as material.

Per the authors' pipeline: Reference gene primer amplification gave estimated nucleated cell counts. Sequenced by immunoSEQ multiplex PCR; TCRdb stores in-frame clones only, minus some. The V and J calls and the clone size are those of that table, but D and trimming were determined from the DNA. The sample lists fewer than 45,000 clones, about four fifths seen once, with 11% to 15% in the top ten. V lost 3 bases, J lost 4 bases, and 6 bases stayed unmatched. The CDR3 runs to 15 residues. The V gene's germline CDR1 is MNHNS and CDR2 SASEGT. The chain couples TRBV6-1 to TRBJ2-1; 7 positions match TRBD2. This TCR came from a human donor in a cohort sampled during active COVID-19. What was sequenced was peripheral blood. CDR3 residues: CASSDELAEYNEQFF. As DNA, the CDR3 is TGTGCCAGCAGTGATGAGCTAGCGGAATACAATGAGCAGTTCTTC.